The source of this T cell receptor beta chain is a study of blood T cell repertoires in COVID-19. Overall study: Samples of COVID-19 (acute and convalescent) were obtained from the United States, Italy and Spain.

Repertoires were generated with immunoSEQ multiplex PCR, while TCRdb's copy carries only in-frame clones and drops some. Of roughly 380,000 clones listed, approximately 89% are singletons. The CDR3 totals 15 residues. With 5 bases clipped from V and 2 bases from J, the junction kept 6 bases outside the gene matches. Looked up from germline, CDR1 is LNHNV and CDR2 is YYDKDF (reference sequence). Source material: peripheral blood. This receptor was taken from a woman aged 35 to 49 with COVID-19, enrolled during active disease. J is TRBJ2-7 and V is TRBV15; the match to TRBD1 covers 10 bases. CDR3: CATSGAGTGAYEQYF. CDR3 DNA sequence: TGTGCCACCAGCGGAGCCGGGACAGGGGCCTACGAGCAGTACTTC.